Here is one T cell receptor beta chain with its context. In this sample, this clonotype turned up a few times. No cognate antigen has been identified for it. Base-call qualities are not available, and no considerably larger clone is one nucleotide away. The library was prepared using RACE. The sequencing machine was a NextSeq 500. During library preparation, unique molecular identifiers were attached to individual cDNA molecules so that TCRs could be counted quantitatively and reproducibly. Both TCR alpha and TCR beta chains were sequenced from each blood RNA sample. The original pipeline was this. A median of about 87,000 TCRs per sample was observed, with a range of roughly 23,224 to 750,000. The Decombinator software suite was used to annotate the V, J and CDR3 of the TCR reads. Every sample was subsampled to the same number of TCRs (28,000) for the PS versus PT1 abundance plots. Expanded TCRs were defined as absent before sensitization and observed at least eight times at the 2-week time point. TCRdb itself trimmed the public reads at Q25 with fastp, ran MiXCR and retained productive beta chains. Rows with one shared CDR3 protein collapse into an entry with the most common genes and DNA. None of the V and J calls come from the authors' own analysis; TCRdb made them. The sample data list about 190,000 distinct CDR3 sequences, and approximately 26% of these were observed just once. Under 2.5% of the sample belongs to the ten largest clones.

The time point label, as the study defines it: patch test 3, about 24 weeks after DPC sensitization. What the treatment or condition label conveys for this sample: therapeutic diphenylcyclopropenone sensitization with weekly scalp DPC. At every patch-test visit, the blood draw took place before the patch test was put on. To be eligible, patients had to be aged 18 to 70, diagnosed with alopecia and judged suitable for DPC therapy, while pregnant patients were excluded. Unfractionated whole blood was collected in Tempus Blood RNA tubes, and total RNA was extracted from that blood. This sample is part of a study of human T cells and chemical hapten exposure (dated by TCRdb to 2020 to 2022). About the study as a whole: For sensitization, 2% DPC in acetone was applied to a roughly 2 cm by roughly 2 cm area of upper inner arm skin. Weekly therapeutic DPC doses were additionally applied to the scalp of patients throughout the approximately 24-week study period. Patch testing was done on the upper back using Finn chambers containing 0.01% DPC, and results were scored after 6 days according to International Contact Dermatitis Research Group standards. Most of the patients in the cohort were female, and the cohort covered alopecia areata with under or over 50% scalp involvement, alopecia totalis and alopecia universalis. Libraries were pooled for sequencing, and per-sample TCR yields varied mainly because of small differences in library volumes within the pool. Peripheral blood TCR repertoire changes were tracked in vivo in alopecia patients during primary and secondary sensitization to the hapten diphenylcyclopropenone (DPC). Patient blood was sampled pre-sensitization (week 0) and at 2, 6 and about 24 weeks after DPC sensitization. Blood for TCR sequencing was provided by twenty-nine alopecia patients at one to four time points (pre-sensitization, 2, 6 and 24 weeks).

What the study reported, not specific to this receptor: Because every patient had alopecia, a presumed autoimmune disease, the patients' immune response might differ from that of healthy individuals. Expanded TCRs formed significantly more large CDR3 similarity clusters than pre-sensitization or healthy control sets, consistent with antigen-driven responses. After repeated subsampling, changes were observed in the strength of the expansion versus patch-test correlation and in the threshold at which the correlation became significant. DPC sensitization did not change how many TCRs were above 1 in 1000 frequency, and no evidence was found of alterations in global repertoire structure. Patch test score was positively correlated with the number of PT1 expanded TCRs, with significance at thresholds 8, 16 and 32 but not at 4.

From its cysteine to its phenylalanine, the CDR3 spans 18 amino acids. Solely the CDR3 DNA is kept, with 54 bases framed from the first base. V ends up 3 bases short and J 1 base short, with an unmatched junction base count of 9. CDR1 and CDR2 (MDHEN, SYDVKM) derive from the germline V gene. The sequence came from a woman aged 40 to 50 with alopecia areata. Some clones in this sample may be carry-over from other donors' samples. The rearrangement combines TRBV28 with TRBJ2-7; 13 bases in the junction line up with TRBD2. Sequenced here: whole blood, sampled in connection with sensitization to the hapten diphenylcyclopropenone (DPC). CDR3 loop: CASSFPTTSGRGSYEQYF. The nucleotide sequence reads TGTGCCAGCAGTTTCCCTACTACTAGCGGGAGGGGTTCCTACGAGCAGTACTTC.